The 7 T cell receptor beta chains listed next were all sequenced from one sample in a study of shared clonotypes between healthy human individuals. Some clones are missing from TCRdb's copy, which holds only in-frame ones; the method was immunoSEQ multiplex PCR. Of about 2.3 million clones listed, approximately 93% are singletons. The source material was naive CD4+ T cells from PBMCs. Subset indicated: CD45RA+ positively selected. These receptors came from a man aged 18 to 30 in good health. Some clones in this sample may be carry-over from other donors' samples.

The chain uses TRBV25-1 and TRBJ1-2; D is unresolved. Trimming cost V 2 bases and J 6 bases, with 13 bases left between them. Germline V lookup: CDR1 MGHDK, CDR2 SYGVNS. The CDR3 loop spans 14 amino acids. CDR3 nucleotide sequence: TGTGCCAGCAGTGAACAGTCGGGGTTGGATGGCTACACCTTC. Translated, it gives CASSEQSGLDGYTF.

The CDR3 spells CASTSWGDSNQPQHF. CDR3 coding DNA: TGTGCCAGTACCTCGTGGGGGGATAGCAATCAGCCCCAGCATTTT. The chain is built from TRBV19 and TRBJ1-5, with TRBD1 as a possible D gene (5 bases). Germline V gene data show CDR1 as LNHDA and CDR2 as SQIVND (reference sequence). Trimming pared 7 bases from V and 0 bases from J, leaving 13 bases between. CDR3 size: 15 residues. Using reference TRBV19 and TRBJ1-5 for the parts outside the CDR3, the full variable domain is DGGITQSPKYLFRKEGQNVTLSCEQNLNHDAMYWYRQDPGQGLRLIYYSQIVNDFQKGDIAEGYSVSREKKESFPLTVTSAQKNPTAFYLCASTSWGDSNQPQHFGDGTRLSIL.

This chain connects TRBV19 to TRBJ2-2, with a tentative D call TRBD1 (6 bases). This CDR3 has 14 residues. Germline CDR1 is LNHDA and CDR2 is SQIVND (reference sequence). Trimming removed 10 bases at V and 6 bases at J, with 18 bases between. The CDR3 DNA reads as TGTGCCACCAAAATTAGCAGGGGTTCCGGGGAGCTGTTTTTT. It translates to CATKISRGSGELFF.

V usage is TRBV7-3 and J usage is TRBJ1-2; D gene uncertain. This CDR3 comprises 13 residues. Germline lookup yields CDR1 SGHTA and CDR2 FQGTGA. Trimming took 2 bases from V and 4 from J, leaving 8 bases between them. This CDR3 reads CASSLGPSYGYTF. CDR3 in DNA: TGTGCCAGCAGCTTAGGACCGAGCTATGGCTACACCTTC.

The rearrangement joins TRBV28 to TRBJ1-2; 7 bases agree with TRBD1. V shed 6 bases, J shed 4 bases, and the junction held 5 bases outside the gene matches. The CDR3 runs to 13 residues. The V gene's germline CDR1 is MDHEN and CDR2 SYDVKM. DNA for the CDR3: TGTGCCAGCAGAACAGGACAGGTCTATGGCTACACCTTC. This encodes CASRTGQVYGYTF.

The CDR3 region has the DNA TGCGCCAGCAGCTTGGGGGGTCAGGGTCTACCGCAAGGCTATGGCTACACCTTC. Translated, it gives CASSLGGQGLPQGYGYTF. The V and J genes are TRBV5-1 and TRBJ1-2; maybe TRBD1 (5 bases). Trimming took off 0 bases at V and 4 bases at J, with 22 bases between the two ends. This CDR3 has 18 amino acids. Germline lookup yields CDR1 SGHRS and CDR2 YFSETQ.

The gene calls are TRBV5-5 and TRBJ2-5, with a possible D match to TRBD2 (5 bases). CDR3 length: 13 amino acids. Trimming cost V 4 bases and J 4 bases, with 11 bases left between them. CDR1 SGHKS and CDR2 YYEKEE come from the germline V gene (reference sequence). CDR3 residues: CASSPSGLETQYF. The CDR3 nucleotides are TGTGCCAGCAGCCCCTCGGGGTTAGAGACCCAGTACTTC.